The 30 T cell receptor beta chains below were found in one sample sequenced in a study of blood T cells in healthy people across ages. A second PCR, run for roughly 7 to 12 cycles, used a sample-barcoded 5' primer plus a J-beta primer mix. TCRdb processed the 5' RACE reads anew with MiXCR; each CDR3 protein has one entry. Of some 1.5 million distinct CDR3 sequences listed, approximately 28% are singletons. The sample consisted of blood. Every receptor here comes from a woman aged 25 to 39 in good health.

This chain uses TRBV7-6 with TRBJ2-1; 10 bases are a match to TRBD2. Germline trimming cut 1 base from V and 7 bases from J; bases unmatched to any gene: 4. CDR3 size: 15 residues. Germline CDR1 reads SGHVS; CDR2 reads FNYEAQ. The CDR3 region is CASSLVQAGGNEQFF. CDR3 in DNA: TGTGCCAGCAGCTTAGTGCAAGCGGGGGGGAATGAGCAGTTCTTC. The whole variable domain, filled in from reference TRBV7-6 and TRBJ2-1, reads GAGVSQSPRYKVTKRGQDVALRCDPISGHVSLYWYRQALGQGPEFLTYFNYEAQQDKSGLPNDRFSAERPEGSISTLTIQRTEQRDSAMYRCASSLVQAGGNEQFFGPGTRLTVL.

This clonotype was seen at least ten times. The chain links TRBV7-2 to TRBJ2-6; D uncertain. Germline assignment: CDR1 SGHTA and CDR2 FQGNSA. Trimming stripped 5 bases from V and 0 bases from J, with 11 bases between. There are 16 residues in the CDR3. Here the CDR3 DNA reads TGTGCCAGCAGCGGCCGTCATAGCTCTGGGGCCAACGTCCTGACTTTC. This codes for CASSGRHSSGANVLTF.

Only one count was recorded for this clonotype. One base away lies a much larger clone, so this may be a sequencing read error. The chain employs TRBV11-2 and TRBJ2-1; perhaps TRBD2 as D (6 bases). This CDR3 region has 15 residues. The germline CDR1 and CDR2 sequences are SGHAT and FQNNGV. As DNA, the CDR3 is TGTGCCGGCAGCCCCCTAGGAGGGAGCTACAATGAGCAGTTCTTC. As protein: CAGSPLGGSYNEQFF. The full variable domain, rest sourced from reference TRBV11-2 and TRBJ2-1, is EAGVAQSPRYKIIEKRQSVAFWCNPISGHATLYWYQQILGQGPKLLIQFQNNGVVDDSQLPKDRFSAERLKGVDSTLKIQPAKLEDSAVYLCAGSPLGGSYNEQFFGPGTRLTVL.

This clonotype was recorded a few times. Possible read error: a much larger clone is one base away. The rearrangement joins TRBV9 to TRBJ2-7; D is ambiguous. CDR3 length equals 14 residues. CDR1 and CDR2 from the germline V gene are SGDLS and YYNGEE. Trimming took off 6 bases at V and 1 base at J, with 14 bases between the two ends. CDR3 in amino acids: CASNPRDVSYEQYF. The CDR3 DNA is TGTGCCAGCAACCCTCGAGACGTTTCCTACGAGCAGTACTTC. The variable domain in full, completed from reference TRBV9 and TRBJ2-7, reads DSGVTQTPKHLITATGQRVTLRCSPRSGDLSVYWYQQSLDQGLQFLIQYYNGEERAKGNILERFSAQQFPDLHSELNLSSLELGDSALYFCASNPRDVSYEQYFGPGTRLTVT.

In this sample, this clonotype turned up a few times. The V and J genes are TRBV5-1 and TRBJ2-5; 9 bases fit TRBD2. The junction had 4 bases not matched to a gene; V was cut back by 1 base and J by 3 bases. CDR1 is SGHRS, CDR2 YFSETQ, per germline. The CDR3 consists of 15 residues. CDR3 in DNA: TGCGCCAGCAGCTTGCAGAGCGGGGGGAAAGAGACCCAGTACTTC. This codes for CASSLQSGGKETQYF.

This clonotype was observed at least ten times. The chain recombines TRBV5-5 with TRBJ2-7, with TRBD1 matching over 7 bases. J was trimmed by 3 bases and V by 4 bases; bases with no gene match: 4. The CDR3 is 13 residues long. Germline V gene data show CDR1 as SGHKS and CDR2 as YYEKEE (reference sequence). CDR3 in DNA: TGTGCCAGCAGCCCGGGACAGCACTACGAGCAGTACTTC. It specifies CASSPGQHYEQYF.

The genes are TRBV20-1 and TRBJ2-4; no clear D gene. Trimming cost V 5 bases and J 0 bases, with 11 bases left between them. CDR3 length equals 14 residues. Germline V gene lookup returns CDR1 DFQATT and CDR2 SNEGSKA (reference sequence). This CDR3 is CSAGFPGAKNIQYF. The CDR3 coding sequence is TGCAGTGCTGGCTTCCCCGGAGCCAAAAACATTCAGTACTTC.

This clonotype appeared a single time. The rearrangement joins TRBV15 to TRBJ2-4; TRBD2 agrees at 8 bases. The V segment lost 5 bases and the J segment 13 bases; nucleotides outside the gene matches: 19. The CDR3 covers 16 residues. Germline V lookup: CDR1 LNHNV, CDR2 YYDKDF (reference sequence). DNA of the CDR3: TGTGCCACCAGCCCCCGAGCCTTCAGCGGGGGCAATGGGCAGTACTTC. Residues: CATSPRAFSGGNGQYF.

This clonotype was recorded at least ten times. The chain is built from TRBV12-3 or TRBV12-4 and TRBJ2-7; the match to TRBD2 covers 9 bases. The CDR3 loop spans 13 amino acids. After removal of 6 bases from V and 5 bases from J, the junction contained 5 bases not matched to a gene. The CDR3 loop is CASSRAGGHEQYF. The CDR3 region has the DNA TGTGCCAGCAGCCGAGCGGGGGGACACGAGCAGTACTTC.

This clonotype was seen only a few times. This rearrangement joins TRBV11-2 to TRBJ2-7; 14 positions match TRBD2. V lost 5 bases, J lost 3 bases, and 6 bases stayed unmatched. Germline assignment: CDR1 SGHAT and CDR2 FQNNGV. This CDR3 comprises 16 residues. DNA of the CDR3: TGTGCCAGCAGCGCCGGACTAGCGGGGGGACTCTACGAGCAGTACTTC. It codes for CASSAGLAGGLYEQYF.

This rearrangement joins TRBV7-9 to TRBJ2-3, with D possibly matching TRBD2 (6 bases). Germline assignment: CDR1 SEHNR and CDR2 FQNEAQ (reference sequence). Trimming left V 5 bases short and J 7 bases short, with 10 bases between. The CDR3 length is 12 residues. In DNA, the CDR3 is TGTGCCAGCAGCCCTCGCGGGAATACGCAGTATTTT. It codes for CASSPRGNTQYF.

In its sample, this clonotype was seen a few times. One end of the junction is discordant with germline, which a read error may explain. This sequence joins TRBV11-2 and TRBJ1-3; D may be TRBD1 (6 bases). The germline V gene has CDR1 SGHAT and CDR2 FQNNGV. CDR3 length: 17 amino acids. The CDR3 DNA reads as TGTGCCAGCAGCTTACCCAGGGGAGGAGGAGGAAGAAACACCACATATTTT. Translation gives CASSLPRGGGGRNTTYF.

The rearrangement joins TRBV7-2 to TRBJ2-3; 8 bases map to TRBD2. Germline V gives CDR1 SGHTA, CDR2 FQGNSA. The CDR3 totals 15 residues. The V and J ends lost 6 bases and 4 bases, in that order; junction bases with no gene match: 9. The CDR3 nucleotides read TGTGCCAGCAGTCCGAGCGGGGGAGTGGCAGATACGCAGTATTTT. Amino acid sequence: CASSPSGGVADTQYF. The variable domain in full, completed from reference TRBV7-2 and TRBJ2-3, reads GAGVSQSPSNKVTEKGKDVELRCDPISGHTALYWYRQSLGQGLEFLIYFQGNSAPDKSGLPSDRFSAERTGGSVSTLTIQRTQQEDSAVYLCASSPSGGVADTQYFGPGTRLTVL.

The gene calls are TRBV4-3 and TRBJ2-1; 9 bases line up with TRBD2. CDR1 is LGHNA and CDR2 is YSLEER in the germline V gene. Trimming removed 0 bases from V and 6 bases from J; junction bases left unmatched: 3. This CDR3 comprises 15 residues. For the CDR3, the DNA is TGCGCCAGCAGCCAAGATGGCGGGAGGGCCAATGAGCAGTTCTTC. This sequence encodes CASSQDGGRANEQFF.

In its sample, this clonotype was seen a few times. This may stem from a read error, because a much larger clone lies one nucleotide away. This sequence joins TRBV5-1 and TRBJ2-5; D ambiguous. This CDR3 is 13 amino acids long. The germline gives CDR1 SGHRS, CDR2 YFSETQ. The V and J ends lost 7 bases and 2 bases respectively, with 12 bases between them. For the CDR3, the DNA is TGCGCCAGCTGCATAGGACCGCAAGAGACCCAGTACTTC. Translating it yields CASCIGPQETQYF.

Comments on this clonotype: A much larger clone is a single base away; this may be a read error. In this CDR3 the conserved last residue, phenylalanine or tryptophan, is missing, so a read error is likely. V usage is TRBV10-3 and J usage is TRBJ2-7; D call uncertain. With 0 bases removed from V and 3 bases from J, the gap between germline ends came to 9 bases. The germline gives CDR1 ENHRY, CDR2 SYGVKD. CDR3 size: 14 residues. CDR3: CAISESLRYYEQYL. The CDR3 nucleotides are TGTGCCATCAGTGAGTCGTTGCGGTACTACGAGCAGTACTTA.

Only a few counts were recorded for this clonotype. The rearrangement joins TRBV20-1 to TRBJ1-2, with TRBD1 as a possible D gene (6 bases). The germline CDR1 and CDR2 sequences are DFQATT and SNEGSKA (reference sequence). The CDR3 covers 14 residues. V lost 6 bases and J lost 6, with 20 bases in between. CDR3: CSAEIQGPSHGYTF. In DNA, the CDR3 is TGCAGTGCGGAAATACAGGGCCCCTCGCATGGCTACACCTTC.

The chain carries TRBV5-1 and TRBJ2-4, with 10 positions matching TRBD2. The CDR3 is made up of 15 amino acids. J lost 13 bases, V lost 7 bases, and 17 bases had no gene match. Germline CDR1 and CDR2: SGHRS and YFSETQ. As DNA, the CDR3 is TGCGCCAGCGGTAGGGCTAGCGGGAGTATGGATGAGCAGTACTTC. The encoded protein is CASGRASGSMDEQYF.

This CDR3 reads CASSVTGEGSPLHF. The DNA of the CDR3 is TGTGCCAGCAGCGTCACTGGGGAGGGATCACCCCTCCACTTT. The chain carries TRBV9 and TRBJ1-6; D call uncertain. The CDR3 is 14 amino acids. With 2 bases removed from V and 10 bases from J, the gap between germline ends came to 13 bases. Per germline, CDR1 SGDLS and CDR2 YYNGEE.

This chain links TRBV5-5 with TRBJ1-1, with unresolved D. Germline V gene lookup returns CDR1 SGHKS and CDR2 YYEKEE (reference sequence). The CDR3 runs 15 residues. With 4 bases removed from V and 1 base from J, the gap between germline ends came to 14 bases. CDR3 coding DNA: TGTGCCAGCAGCCTTCAGGCCGTAGGGAACACTGAAGCTTTCTTT. Its protein product is CASSLQAVGNTEAFF.

This clonotype has just a few counts. The chain employs TRBV6-6 and TRBJ2-7; 7 bases map to TRBD2. The germline V gene has CDR1 MNHNY and CDR2 SVGAGI (reference sequence). The CDR3 has 14 amino acids. Losses at the gene ends were 7 bases for V and 3 bases for J; bases not matched to a gene: 9. The CDR3 sequence is CASTLGGGDYEQYF. CDR3 DNA: TGTGCCAGCACCCTTGGGGGGGGAGACTACGAGCAGTACTTC.

Concerning this clonotype: A much larger clone differs by one base, so this may be a read error. The rearrangement links TRBV7-9 to TRBJ2-1, with 7 bases aligning to TRBD2. The CDR3 has 15 residues. CDR1 SEHNR and CDR2 FQNEAQ come from the germline V gene (reference sequence). CDR3 sequence reads: CVSSLGGGAYNEQFF. The CDR3, as DNA: TGTGTCAGCAGCTTAGGCGGGGGTGCCTACAATGAGCAGTTCTTC.

The chain combines TRBV27 with TRBJ1-3; the match to TRBD1 covers 8 bases. There are 14 residues in the CDR3. CDR1 and CDR2 (germline): MNHEY, SMNVEV (reference sequence). Unmatched junction bases numbered 3, after V lost 6 bases and J lost 2 bases. As DNA, the CDR3 is TGTGCCAGCAGGCGACAGGGGACTGGAAACACCATATATTTT. This codes for CASRRQGTGNTIYF.

The chain has TRBV3-1 and TRBJ2-7; 10 positions agree with TRBD1. CDR1 is LGHDT and CDR2 is YNNKEL in the germline V gene (reference sequence). V lost 3 bases, J lost 7 bases, and 9 bases stayed unmatched. There are 15 residues in the CDR3. CDR3 amino acids: CASSHPGTGAWEQYF. As DNA, the CDR3 is TGTGCCAGCAGCCACCCCGGGACAGGGGCCTGGGAGCAGTACTTC.

With regard to this clonotype: Because the CDR3 is missing its conserved closing phenylalanine or tryptophan, this is likely a read error. The chain joins TRBV28 to TRBJ1-5; 7 positions agree with TRBD1. The CDR3 has 16 residues. The V gene end was trimmed by 5 bases and the J gene end by 7 bases; junction bases not matched to a gene: 14. The germline CDR1 and CDR2 sequences are MDHEN and SYDVKM. CDR3 amino acids: CASSTSSTGRYQPQHV. The CDR3 DNA reads TGTGCCAGCAGTACCTCTTCGACAGGGCGATACCAGCCCCAGCATGTT.

The CDR3 sequence: CASSQGGGGGRSEQYF. CDR3 in DNA: TGTGCCAGCAGCCAAGGAGGCGGGGGGGGTCGTTCGGAGCAGTACTTC. This chain uses TRBV3-1 with TRBJ2-7; TRBD2 matches at 9 bases. After removal of 1 base from V and 7 bases from J, the junction contained 11 bases not matched to a gene. CDR1 is LGHDT and CDR2 is YNNKEL in the germline V gene (reference sequence). The CDR3 sequence is 16 residues long.

The chain is built from TRBV28 and TRBJ1-2; weak D call: TRBD1 (5 bases). CDR3 length: 12 amino acids. Germline CDR1 reads MDHEN; CDR2 reads SYDVKM. V was shortened by 10 bases and J by 1 base, with 10 bases between the two germline ends. In nucleotides, the CDR3 is TGTGCCACCCCGACAGATAACTATGGCTACACCTTC. Its protein product is CATPTDNYGYTF.

The chain carries TRBV6-6 and TRBJ2-6; D may match TRBD1 or TRBD2 (6 bases each). CDR1 is MNHNY, CDR2 SVGAGI, per germline (reference sequence). With 4 bases removed from V and 1 base from J, the gap between germline ends came to 11 bases. CDR3 size: 16 residues. CDR3 nucleotide sequence: TGTGCCAGCAGTTCGCGCGGGACATCTGGGGCCAACGTCCTGACTTTC. This translates into CASSSRGTSGANVLTF.

Remarks on this clonotype: Compared with germline, one end of the junction differs, possibly owing to a read error. The chain carries TRBV4-3 and TRBJ2-7; TRBD1 aligns across 7 bases. Germline V CDR1 and CDR2: LGHNA, YSLEER. The CDR3 runs to 14 residues. CDR3 sequence reads: CANSPTGYSYEQYF. DNA for the CDR3: TGCGCCAACAGCCCGACAGGGTATTCCTACGAGCAGTACTTC.

This clonotype occurred a few times. This chain uses TRBV5-1 with TRBJ2-7; the match to TRBD2 covers 7 bases. The CDR3 runs 16 residues. V shed 4 bases and J 0 bases; nucleotides not matched to a gene: 10. The germline CDR1 and CDR2 sequences are SGHRS and YFSETQ. Written as DNA, the CDR3 is TGCGCCAGCAGCCCAAGTGGCGGGAGCCGCTCCTACGAGCAGTACTTC. This gives the protein CASSPSGGSRSYEQYF.